Here is one T cell receptor (beta chain) with its context. Its antigen remains undetermined. No base quality information exists; no much larger clone differs at one position. This record belongs to a study of blood T cell repertoires in COVID-19 (dated by TCRdb to 2020 to 2022). At the level of the whole study: The collaborator samples originated in the United States, Italy and Spain and spanned the acute and convalescent phases of COVID-19. The material from the prospective study consisted of cDNA or gDNA derived from T cells, B-cell-depleted T cells, or PBMCs. Deeply sampled blood TCRbeta repertoires from subjects exposed to, actively infected with, or recovered from COVID-19 were included in the dataset. The repertoires were made available in a free public database intended to serve as a resource for research on the immune response to SARS-CoV-2. Samples came from the ongoing ImmuneRACE study (first 160 participants) plus 1,254 subjects from 6 global collaborators. Nearly every sample came with metadata listing a de-identified subject ID, COVID-19 status, age in years and sex. Where available, HLA class I and class II types were obtained from metadata supplied by the sample provider rather than from assay-based typing.

The immunoSEQ Assay, a bias-controlled multiplex PCR, was used to amplify TCRbeta CDR3 regions from genomic DNA. As for how the authors treated the data: The number of nucleated cells in each sample was estimated by amplification of reference gene primers within the assay. To quantify the absolute abundance of each unique TCRbeta CDR3 rearrangement, sequence reads were collapsed and filtered. For each sample, productive Simpson clonality was calculated by taking the square root of Simpson's diversity index across productive rearrangements. The table comes from immuneACCESS by way of TCRdb, which keeps in-frame sequences with V and J called. Part of the clones is missing from these tables; in studies checked, under half for an unresolved V gene and the rest for unknown reasons. V and J calls and clone size are as listed in that table; D and trimming were resolved from the DNA. For this sample the table gives 70,000 to 95,000 clones, of which around 82% were detected only once. The leading ten clones occupy roughly 22% of the sample.

Broader findings and caveats from the paper: The quantity of clinical and demographic metadata differed by source and by participant and was supplied without curation.

Collaborating institutions collected whole blood in K2EDTA tubes following their own protocols. For TCRbeta analysis, collaborators shipped samples as frozen whole blood, isolated PBMCs, or DNA extracted from either of those sample types. V drops 1 base and J drops 5 bases, leaving 9 bases in between. CDR1 and CDR2 were assigned from the germline V gene as ENHRY and SYGVKD. The CDR3 holds 13 amino acids from the cysteine to the phenylalanine. The sequence is cut down to CDR3 DNA, 39 bases in frame from base 1. The sequence joins TRBV10-3 to TRBJ2-7; the D gene is unclear. The sample consisted of peripheral blood. This TCR was sampled from a human donor in a cohort sampled during active COVID-19. The DNA sequence follows: TGTGCCATCAGTGAGTTCACCAGAAACGAGCAGTACTTC. Translated, this gives CAISEFTRNEQYF.